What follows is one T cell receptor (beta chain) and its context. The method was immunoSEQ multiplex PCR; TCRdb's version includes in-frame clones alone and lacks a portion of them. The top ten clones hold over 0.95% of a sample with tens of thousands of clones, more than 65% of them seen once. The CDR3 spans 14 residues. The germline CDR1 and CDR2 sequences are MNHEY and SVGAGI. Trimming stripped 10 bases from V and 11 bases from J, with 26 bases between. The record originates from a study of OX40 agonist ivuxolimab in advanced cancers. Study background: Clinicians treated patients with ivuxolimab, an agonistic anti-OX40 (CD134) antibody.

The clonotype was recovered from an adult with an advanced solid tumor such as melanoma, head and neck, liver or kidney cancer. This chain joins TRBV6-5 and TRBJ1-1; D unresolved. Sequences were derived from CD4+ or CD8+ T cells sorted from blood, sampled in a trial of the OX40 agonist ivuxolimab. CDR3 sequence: CATHTERSLGGAFF. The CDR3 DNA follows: TGTGCCACCCATACAGAAAGGAGCCTGGGTGGGGCTTTCTTT.